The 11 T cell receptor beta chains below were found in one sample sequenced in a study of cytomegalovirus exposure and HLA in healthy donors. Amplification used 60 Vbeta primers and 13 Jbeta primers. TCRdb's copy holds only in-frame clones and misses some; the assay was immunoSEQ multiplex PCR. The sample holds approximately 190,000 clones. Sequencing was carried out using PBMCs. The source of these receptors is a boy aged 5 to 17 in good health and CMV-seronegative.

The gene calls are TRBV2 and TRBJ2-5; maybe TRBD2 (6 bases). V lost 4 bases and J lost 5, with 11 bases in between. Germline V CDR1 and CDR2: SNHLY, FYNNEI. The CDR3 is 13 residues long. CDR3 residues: CASSVGSGETQYF. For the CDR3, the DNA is TGTGCCAGCAGTGTCGGGAGCGGGGAGACCCAGTACTTC.

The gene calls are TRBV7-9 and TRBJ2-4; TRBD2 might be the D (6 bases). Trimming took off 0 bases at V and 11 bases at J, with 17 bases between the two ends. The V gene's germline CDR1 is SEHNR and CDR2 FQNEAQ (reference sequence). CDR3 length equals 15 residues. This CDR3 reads CASSLASGRASFQYF. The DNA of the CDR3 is TGTGCCAGCAGCTTAGCGAGCGGGCGGGCGTCGTTTCAGTACTTC.

CDR3 residues: CASRLVGEHGYTF. As DNA, the CDR3 is TGTGCCAGCAGATTAGTAGGGGAACATGGCTACACCTTC. The chain carries TRBV28 and TRBJ1-2; weak D call: TRBD1 (5 bases). CDR1 is MDHEN, CDR2 SYDVKM, per germline. The V gene lost 6 bases and the J gene lost 6 bases, with 14 bases spanning the gap. CDR3 length equals 13 residues.

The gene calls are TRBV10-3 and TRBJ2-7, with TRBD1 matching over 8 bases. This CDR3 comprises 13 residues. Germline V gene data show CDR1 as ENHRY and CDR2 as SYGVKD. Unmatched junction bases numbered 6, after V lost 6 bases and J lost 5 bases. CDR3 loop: CAIRQETGDEQYF. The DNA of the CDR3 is TGTGCCATCAGGCAGGAGACAGGGGACGAGCAGTACTTC.

CDR3 DNA sequence: TGCGCCAGCAGCAAAACTATAGCGGGGGGGCCGCTCAATGAGCAGTTCTTC. Amino acid sequence: CASSKTIAGGPLNEQFF. This sequence joins TRBV5-1 and TRBJ2-1; 11 nucleotides line up with TRBD2. Trimming cost V 4 bases and J 6 bases; bases outside gene matches: 12. The length of the CDR3 is 17 residues. The germline gives CDR1 SGHRS, CDR2 YFSETQ.

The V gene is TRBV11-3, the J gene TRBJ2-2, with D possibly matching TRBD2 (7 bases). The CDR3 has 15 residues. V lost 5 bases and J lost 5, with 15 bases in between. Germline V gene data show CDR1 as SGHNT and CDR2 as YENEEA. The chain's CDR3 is CASSEGGVYTGELFF. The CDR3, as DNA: TGTGCCAGCAGCGAAGGGGGGGTATATACCGGGGAGCTGTTTTTT.

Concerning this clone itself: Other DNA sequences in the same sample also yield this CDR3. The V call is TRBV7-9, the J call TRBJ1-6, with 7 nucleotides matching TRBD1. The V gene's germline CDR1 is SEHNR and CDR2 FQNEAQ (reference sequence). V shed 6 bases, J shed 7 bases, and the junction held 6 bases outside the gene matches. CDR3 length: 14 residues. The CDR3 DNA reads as TGTGCCAGCAGTATCTGGACAGGAAATTCACCCCTCCACTTT. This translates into CASSIWTGNSPLHF. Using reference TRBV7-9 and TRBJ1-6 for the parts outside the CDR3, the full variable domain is DTGVSQNPRHKITKRGQNVTFRCDPISEHNRLYWYRQTLGQGPEFLTYFQNEAQLEKSRLLSDRFSAERPKGSFSTLEIQRTEQGDSAMYLCASSIWTGNSPLHFGNGTRLTVT.

CDR3 in amino acids: CAISEGQGAGEQYF. CDR3 nucleotides: TGTGCCATCAGTGAGGGACAGGGGGCCGGCGAGCAGTACTTC. The V and J genes are TRBV10-3 and TRBJ2-7; 11 bases are a match to TRBD1. Germline V gene lookup returns CDR1 ENHRY and CDR2 SYGVKD. J was trimmed by 6 bases and V by 2 bases; bases with no gene match: 3. The CDR3 totals 14 residues.

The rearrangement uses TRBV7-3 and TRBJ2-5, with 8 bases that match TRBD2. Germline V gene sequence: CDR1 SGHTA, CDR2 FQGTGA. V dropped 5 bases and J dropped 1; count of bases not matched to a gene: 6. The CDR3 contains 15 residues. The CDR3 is CASSRRLATQETQYF. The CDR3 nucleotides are TGTGCCAGCAGCCGCCGACTAGCGACCCAAGAGACCCAGTACTTC.

The CDR3 sequence is CSVEDLRRGTYNEQFF. The CDR3 nucleotides read TGCAGCGTTGAAGATCTCCGACGGGGGACCTACAATGAGCAGTTCTTC. This rearrangement joins TRBV29-1 to TRBJ2-1; weak D call: TRBD2 (6 bases). This CDR3 is 16 amino acids long. The germline V gene encodes CDR1 SQVTM and CDR2 ANQGSEA. V lost 0 bases to trimming and J lost 2 bases, with 14 bases between them.

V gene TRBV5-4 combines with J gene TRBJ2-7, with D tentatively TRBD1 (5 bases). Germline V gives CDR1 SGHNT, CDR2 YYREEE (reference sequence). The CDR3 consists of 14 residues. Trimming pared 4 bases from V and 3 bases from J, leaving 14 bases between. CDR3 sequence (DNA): TGTGCCAGCAGCAATGTCCCCAGGGACTACGAGCAGTACTTC. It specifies CASSNVPRDYEQYF.